The present T cell receptor beta chain was sequenced within a study of OX40 agonist ivuxolimab in advanced cancers. Across the whole study: Participants, roughly 81% male, averaged 60 years of age, ranging from roughly 23 to 90. Study conclusions and caveats: Expanded peripheral T-cell antigen specificity went undetermined. On average, CD8+ T cells had more expanded clones than CD4+.

CDR1 and CDR2 from the germline V gene are MNHNY and SVGAGI (reference sequence). The CDR3 totals 15 residues. V was pared by 6 bases and J by 0 bases, with 12 bases between. For this clone: Antigen unknown.

The data were produced by immunoSEQ multiplex PCR, yet TCRdb's version contains in-frame clones alone and is incomplete. The sample includes almost 70,000 clones, approximately 93% of them seen just once. This material consisted of CD4+ or CD8+ T cells sorted from blood, taken in a trial of the OX40 agonist ivuxolimab. The rearrangement uses TRBV6-6 and TRBJ1-3, with D hard to call. This TCR derives from an adult with an advanced solid tumor such as melanoma, head and neck, liver or kidney cancer. The CDR3 protein is CASRPGLNSGNTIYF. The CDR3 region has the DNA TGTGCCAGCAGGCCCGGACTGAACTCTGGAAACACCATATATTTT.